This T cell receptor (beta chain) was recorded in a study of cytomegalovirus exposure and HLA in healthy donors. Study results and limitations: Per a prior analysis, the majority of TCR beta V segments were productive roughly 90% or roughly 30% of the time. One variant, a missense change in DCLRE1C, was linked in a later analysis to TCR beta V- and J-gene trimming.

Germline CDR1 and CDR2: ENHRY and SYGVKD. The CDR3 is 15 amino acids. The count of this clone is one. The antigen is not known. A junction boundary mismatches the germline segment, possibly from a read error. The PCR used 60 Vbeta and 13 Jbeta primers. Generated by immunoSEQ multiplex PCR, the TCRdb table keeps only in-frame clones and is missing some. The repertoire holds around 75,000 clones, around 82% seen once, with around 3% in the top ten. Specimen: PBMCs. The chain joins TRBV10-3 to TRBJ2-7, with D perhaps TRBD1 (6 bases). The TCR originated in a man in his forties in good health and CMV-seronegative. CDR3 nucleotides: TGTTCCATCAGGATGACAGGATCTAACTCCTACGAGCAGTACTTC. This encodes CSIRMTGSNSYEQYF.